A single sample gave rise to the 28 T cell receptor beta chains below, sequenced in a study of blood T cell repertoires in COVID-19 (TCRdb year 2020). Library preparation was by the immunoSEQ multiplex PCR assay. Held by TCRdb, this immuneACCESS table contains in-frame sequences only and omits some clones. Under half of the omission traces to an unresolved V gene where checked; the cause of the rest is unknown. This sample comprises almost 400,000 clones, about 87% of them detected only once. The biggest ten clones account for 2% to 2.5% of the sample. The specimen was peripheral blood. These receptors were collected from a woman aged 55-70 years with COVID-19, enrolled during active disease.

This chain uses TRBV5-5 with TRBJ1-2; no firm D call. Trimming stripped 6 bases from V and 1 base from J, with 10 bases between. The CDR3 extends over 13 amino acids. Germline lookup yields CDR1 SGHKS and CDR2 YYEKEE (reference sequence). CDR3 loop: CASNYGINYGYTF. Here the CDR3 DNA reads TGTGCCAGCAACTACGGGATTAACTATGGCTACACCTTC. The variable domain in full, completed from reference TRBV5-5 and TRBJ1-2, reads DAGVTQSPTHLIKTRGQQVTLRCSPISGHKSVSWYQQVLGQGPQFIFQYYEKEERGRGNFPDRFSARQFPNYSSELNVNALLLGDSALYLCASNYGINYGYTFGSGTRLTVV.

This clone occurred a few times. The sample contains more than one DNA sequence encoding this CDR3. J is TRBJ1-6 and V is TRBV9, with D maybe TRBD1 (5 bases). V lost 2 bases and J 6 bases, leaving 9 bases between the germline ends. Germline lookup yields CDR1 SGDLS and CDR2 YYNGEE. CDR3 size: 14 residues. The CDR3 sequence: CASSVGGSNSPLHF. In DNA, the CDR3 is TGTGCCAGCAGCGTCGGGGGAAGTAATTCACCCCTCCACTTT.

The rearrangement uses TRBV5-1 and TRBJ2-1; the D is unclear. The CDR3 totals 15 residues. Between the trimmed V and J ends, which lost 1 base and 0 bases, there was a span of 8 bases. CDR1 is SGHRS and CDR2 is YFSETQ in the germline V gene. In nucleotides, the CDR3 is TGCGCCAGCAGCTTGAACCCTAGCTCCTACAATGAGCAGTTCTTC. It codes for CASSLNPSSYNEQFF.

The CDR3 region is CASSSDRGPGELFF. The CDR3 DNA follows: TGTGCCAGCAGCTCTGACAGGGGGCCGGGGGAGCTGTTTTTT. The rearrangement uses TRBV5-8 and TRBJ2-2, with 10 positions matching TRBD1. V trimming: 3 bases; J trimming: 8 bases; junction bases outside the gene matches: 4. The CDR3 consists of 14 residues. The germline CDR1 and CDR2 sequences are SGHTS and YDEGEE. Filled out from reference TRBV5-8 and TRBJ2-2, the complete variable domain reads EAGVTQSPTHLIKTRGQQATLRCSPISGHTSVYWYQQALGLGLQFLLWYDEGEERNRGNFPPRFSGRQFPNYSSELNVNALELEDSALYLCASSSDRGPGELFFGEGSRLTVL.

The CDR3 coding sequence is TGTGCCAGCAGCTTAGGGCAGAACTCTGGAAACACCATATATTTT. This translates into CASSLGQNSGNTIYF. This sequence joins TRBV7-3 and TRBJ1-3; D is unresolved. Germline CDR1 is SGHTA and CDR2 is FQGTGA. V dropped 2 bases and J dropped 0 bases, with 8 bases sitting between them. The CDR3 is made up of 15 amino acids.

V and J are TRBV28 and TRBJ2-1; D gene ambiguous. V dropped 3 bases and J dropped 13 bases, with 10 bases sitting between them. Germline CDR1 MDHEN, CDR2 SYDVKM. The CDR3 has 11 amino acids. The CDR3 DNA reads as TGTGCCAGCAGTTTCAGGTCTCCTCAGTTCTTC. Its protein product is CASSFRSPQFF.

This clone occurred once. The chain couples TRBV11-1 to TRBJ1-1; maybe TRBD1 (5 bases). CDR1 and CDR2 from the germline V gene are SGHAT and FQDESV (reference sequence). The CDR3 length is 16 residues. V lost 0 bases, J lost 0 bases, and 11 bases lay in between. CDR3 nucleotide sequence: TGTGCCAGCAGCTTAGCTGGGGCAGCCCTGAACACTGAAGCTTTCTTT. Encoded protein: CASSLAGAALNTEAFF.

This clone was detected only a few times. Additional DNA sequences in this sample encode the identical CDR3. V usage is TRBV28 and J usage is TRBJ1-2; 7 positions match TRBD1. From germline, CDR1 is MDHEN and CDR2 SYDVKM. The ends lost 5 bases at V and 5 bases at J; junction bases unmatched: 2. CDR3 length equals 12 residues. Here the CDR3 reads CASSLRGYGYTF. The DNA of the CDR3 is TGTGCCAGCAGTCTCAGGGGGTATGGCTACACCTTC.

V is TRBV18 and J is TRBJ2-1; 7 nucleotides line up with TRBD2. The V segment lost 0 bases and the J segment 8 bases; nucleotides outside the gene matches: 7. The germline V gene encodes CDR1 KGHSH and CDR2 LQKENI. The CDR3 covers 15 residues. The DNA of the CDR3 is TGTGCCAGCTCACCACCGATTGGCGGGGGTGATGAGCAGTTCTTC. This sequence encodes CASSPPIGGGDEQFF. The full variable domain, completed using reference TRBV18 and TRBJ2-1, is NAGVMQNPRHLVRRRGQEARLRCSPMKGHSHVYWYRQLPEEGLKFMVYLQKENIIDESGMPKERFSAEFPKEGPSILRIQQVVRGDSAAYFCASSPPIGGGDEQFFGPGTRLTVL.

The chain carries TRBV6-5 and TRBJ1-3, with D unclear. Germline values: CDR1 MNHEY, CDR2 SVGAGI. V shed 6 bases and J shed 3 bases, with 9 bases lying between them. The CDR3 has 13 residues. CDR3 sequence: CASRGRVGNTIYF. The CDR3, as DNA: TGTGCCAGCAGAGGGAGGGTTGGAAACACCATATATTTT.

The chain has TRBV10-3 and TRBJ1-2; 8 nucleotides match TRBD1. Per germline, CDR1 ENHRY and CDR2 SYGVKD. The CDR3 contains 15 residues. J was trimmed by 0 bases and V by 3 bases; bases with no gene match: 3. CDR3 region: CAISDRGRPNYGYTF. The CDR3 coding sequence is TGTGCCATCAGTGACAGGGGGCGGCCTAACTATGGCTACACCTTC.

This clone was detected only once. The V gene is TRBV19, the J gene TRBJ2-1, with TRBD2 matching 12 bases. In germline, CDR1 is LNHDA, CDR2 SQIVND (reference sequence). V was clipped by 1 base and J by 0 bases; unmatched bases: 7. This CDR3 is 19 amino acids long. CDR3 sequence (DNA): TGTGCCAGTAGTATAGTGCTAGCGGGGGGGCCGAGCTCCTACAATGAGCAGTTCTTC. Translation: CASSIVLAGGPSSYNEQFF.

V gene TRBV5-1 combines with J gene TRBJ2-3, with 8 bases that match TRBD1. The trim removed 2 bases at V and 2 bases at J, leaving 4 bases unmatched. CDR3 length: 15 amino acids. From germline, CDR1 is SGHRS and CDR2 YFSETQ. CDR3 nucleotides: TGCGCCAGCAGCTTCACGGGACAGGTCACAGATACGCAGTATTTT. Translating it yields CASSFTGQVTDTQYF.

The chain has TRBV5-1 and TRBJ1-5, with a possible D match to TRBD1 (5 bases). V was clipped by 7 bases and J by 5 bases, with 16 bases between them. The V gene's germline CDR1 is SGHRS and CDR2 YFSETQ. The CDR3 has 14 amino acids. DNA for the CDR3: TGCGCCAGCGCCCCAGCAGGGTCGGATCAGCCCCAGCATTTT. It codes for CASAPAGSDQPQHF.

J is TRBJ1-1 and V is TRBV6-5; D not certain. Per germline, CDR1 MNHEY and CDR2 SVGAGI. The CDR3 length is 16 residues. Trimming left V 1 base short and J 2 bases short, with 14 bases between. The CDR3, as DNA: TGTGCCAGCAGTTACTATCCCAGACAACCTAACACTGAAGCTTTCTTT. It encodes CASSYYPRQPNTEAFF.

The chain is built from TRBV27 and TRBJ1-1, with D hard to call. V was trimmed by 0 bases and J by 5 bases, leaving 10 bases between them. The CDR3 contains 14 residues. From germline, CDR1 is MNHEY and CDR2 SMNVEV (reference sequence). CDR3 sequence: CASSLSASGTEAFF. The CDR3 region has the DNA TGTGCCAGCAGTTTATCAGCTAGCGGGACTGAAGCTTTCTTT.

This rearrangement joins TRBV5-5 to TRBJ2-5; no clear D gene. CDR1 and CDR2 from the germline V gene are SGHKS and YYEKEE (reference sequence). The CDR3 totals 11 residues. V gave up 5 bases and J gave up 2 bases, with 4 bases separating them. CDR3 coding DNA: TGTGCCAGCAGACTACAAGAGACCCAGTACTTC. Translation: CASRLQETQYF.

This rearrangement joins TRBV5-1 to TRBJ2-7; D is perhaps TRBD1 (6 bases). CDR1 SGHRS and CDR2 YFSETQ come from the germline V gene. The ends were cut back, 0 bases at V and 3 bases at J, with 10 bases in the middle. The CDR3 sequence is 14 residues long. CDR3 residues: CASSLGDRIYEQYF. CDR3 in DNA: TGCGCCAGCAGCTTGGGTGACAGGATCTACGAGCAGTACTTC.

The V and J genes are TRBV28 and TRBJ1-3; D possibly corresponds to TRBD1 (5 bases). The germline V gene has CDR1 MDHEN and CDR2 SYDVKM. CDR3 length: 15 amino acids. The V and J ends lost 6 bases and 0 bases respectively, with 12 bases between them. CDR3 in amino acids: CASRGGTVSGNTIYF. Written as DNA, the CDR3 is TGTGCCAGCAGGGGGGGGACGGTCTCTGGAAACACCATATATTTT. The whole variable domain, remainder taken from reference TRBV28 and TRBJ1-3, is DVKVTQSSRYLVKRTGEKVFLECVQDMDHENMFWYRQDPGLGLRLIYFSYDVKMKEKGDIPEGYSVSREKKERFSLILESASTNQTSMYLCASRGGTVSGNTIYFGEGSWLTVV.

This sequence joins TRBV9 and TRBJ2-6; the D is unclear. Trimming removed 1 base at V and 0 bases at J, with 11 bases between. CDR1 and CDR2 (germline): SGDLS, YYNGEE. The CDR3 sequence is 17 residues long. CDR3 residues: CASSVQTITSGANVLTF. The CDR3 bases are TGTGCCAGCAGCGTACAGACAATCACCTCTGGGGCCAACGTCCTGACTTTC. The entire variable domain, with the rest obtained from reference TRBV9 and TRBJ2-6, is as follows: DSGVTQTPKHLITATGQRVTLRCSPRSGDLSVYWYQQSLDQGLQFLIQYYNGEERAKGNILERFSAQQFPDLHSELNLSSLELGDSALYFCASSVQTITSGANVLTFGAGSRLTVL.

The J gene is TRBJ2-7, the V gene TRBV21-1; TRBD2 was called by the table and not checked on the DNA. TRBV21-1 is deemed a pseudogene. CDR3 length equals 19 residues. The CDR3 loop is CASSKKALSMTGVAYEQYF. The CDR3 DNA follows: TGTGCCAGCAGCAAAAAGGCCCTGTCGATGACGGGGGTGGCCTACGAGCAGTACTTC.

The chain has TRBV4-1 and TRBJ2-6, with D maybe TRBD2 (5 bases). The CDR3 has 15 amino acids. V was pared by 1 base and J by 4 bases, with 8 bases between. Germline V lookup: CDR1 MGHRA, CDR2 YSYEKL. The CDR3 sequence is CASSQGGFGANVLTF. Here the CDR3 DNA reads TGCGCCAGCAGCCAAGGAGGGTTCGGGGCCAACGTCCTGACTTTC.

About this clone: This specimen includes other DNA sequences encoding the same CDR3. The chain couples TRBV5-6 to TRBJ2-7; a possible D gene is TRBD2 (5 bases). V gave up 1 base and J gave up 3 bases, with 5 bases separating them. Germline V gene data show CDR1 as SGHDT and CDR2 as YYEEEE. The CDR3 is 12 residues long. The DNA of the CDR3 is TGTGCCAGCAGCTTGAGCGGCTACGAGCAGTACTTC. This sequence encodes CASSLSGYEQYF.

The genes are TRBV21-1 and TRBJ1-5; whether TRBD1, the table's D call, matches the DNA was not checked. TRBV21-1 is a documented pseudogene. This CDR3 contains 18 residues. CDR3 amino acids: CASSVRDRDYFRNQPQHF. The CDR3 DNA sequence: TGTGCCAGCAGCGTGCGGGACAGGGACTATTTTCGAAATCAGCCCCAGCATTTT.

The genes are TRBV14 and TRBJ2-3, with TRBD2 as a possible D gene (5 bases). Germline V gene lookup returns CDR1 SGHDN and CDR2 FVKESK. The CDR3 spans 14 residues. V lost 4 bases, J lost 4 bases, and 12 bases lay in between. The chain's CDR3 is CASSPLGAADTQYF. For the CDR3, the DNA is TGTGCCAGCAGCCCGTTAGGAGCGGCAGATACGCAGTATTTT.

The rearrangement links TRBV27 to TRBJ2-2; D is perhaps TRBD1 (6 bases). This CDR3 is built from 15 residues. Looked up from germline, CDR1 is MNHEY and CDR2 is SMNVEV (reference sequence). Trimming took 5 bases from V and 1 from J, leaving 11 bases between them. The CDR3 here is CASSLRQVNTGELFF. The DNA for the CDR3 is TGTGCCAGCAGTCTCCGACAGGTGAACACCGGGGAGCTGTTTTTT.

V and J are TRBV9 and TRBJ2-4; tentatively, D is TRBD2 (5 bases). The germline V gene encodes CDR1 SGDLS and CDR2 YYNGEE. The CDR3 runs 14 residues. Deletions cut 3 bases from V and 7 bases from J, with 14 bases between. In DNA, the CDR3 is TGTGCCAGCAGCGACCCGAGAGGGTCGAACATTCAGTACTTC. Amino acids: CASSDPRGSNIQYF.

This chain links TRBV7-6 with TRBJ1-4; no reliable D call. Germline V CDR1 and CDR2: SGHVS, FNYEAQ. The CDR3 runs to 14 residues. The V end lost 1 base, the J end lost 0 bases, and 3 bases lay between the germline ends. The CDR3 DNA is TGTGCCAGCAGCTTAGTCACAACTAATGAAAAACTGTTTTTT. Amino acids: CASSLVTTNEKLFF.